These T cell receptor beta chains were read from a single sample in a study of blood T cell repertoires in COVID-19. This table comes from immunoSEQ multiplex PCR, and its TCRdb copy is limited to in-frame clones, with some not included. The repertoire consists of about 46,000 clones, with about 87% occurring once and the leading ten covering roughly 7.4%. Sequenced: peripheral blood. The receptors derive from a man aged 50 or older with acute or convalescent COVID-19. Each CDR3 is given with its conserved first and last residue. A D gene is named only where the DNA matches it firmly. Size is omitted from some rows. Given values are once, few, many or a class for expanded clones.

abundance,v_gene,j_gene,d_gene,CDR3aa,CDR3nt
-,TRBV2,TRBJ2-3,-,CASSLWGLDTQYF,TGTGCCAGCAGCCTGTGGGGGCTGGATACGCAGTATTTT
few,TRBV19,TRBJ2-1,-,CASSRMRSSYNEQFF,TGTGCCAGTAGTCGTATGAGGAGCTCCTACAATGAGCAGTTCTTC
-,TRBV2,TRBJ2-1,TRBD1,CASSDAQGLNNEQFF,TGTGCCAGCAGTGATGCACAGGGGCTCAACAATGAGCAGTTCTTC
once,TRBV5-1,TRBJ2-1,-,CASSSSTSSYNEQFF,TGCGCCAGCAGCTCCTCGACATCCTCCTACAATGAGCAGTTCTTC
-,TRBV7-9,TRBJ2-5,-,CASSSPGRETQYF,TGTGCCAGCAGCTCCCCAGGGAGGGAGACCCAGTACTTC
-,TRBV6-2/TRBV6-3,TRBJ1-1,-,CASSLRIQDTEAFF,TGTGCCAGCAGTTTACGGATACAGGACACTGAAGCTTTCTTT
-,TRBV5-6,TRBJ1-6,-,CASSLGSGGDSPLHF,TGTGCCAGCAGCCTAGGATCGGGGGGGGATTCACCCCTCCACTTT
-,TRBV11-1,TRBJ2-7,-,CASRGGHYEQYF,TGTGCCAGCAGGGGGGGGCACTACGAGCAGTACTTC
-,TRBV7-6,TRBJ2-5,TRBD2,CASSLRGSGGQVGETQYF,TGTGCCAGCAGCTTAAGGGGCTCGGGGGGGCAGGTAGGAGAGACCCAGTACTTC
-,TRBV3-1/TRBV3-2,TRBJ1-5,-,CASSHTGTGQPQHF,TGTGCCAGCAGCCATACAGGGACGGGACAGCCCCAGCATTTT
-,TRBV5-4,TRBJ2-5,TRBD1,CASSSDRAGQETQYF,TGTGCCAGCAGTTCGGACAGGGCAGGCCAAGAGACCCAGTACTTC
-,TRBV5-1,TRBJ2-5,-,CASSLEAGKGTETQYF,TGCGCCAGCAGCTTGGAGGCAGGGAAGGGAACAGAGACCCAGTACTTC
-,TRBV6-6,TRBJ1-5,TRBD1,CATRLQGNNQPQHF,TGTGCCACTAGACTACAGGGGAACAATCAGCCCCAGCATTTT
-,TRBV19,TRBJ1-5,-,CASSSSVGGSRNQPQHF,TGTGCCAGTAGTAGTAGTGTGGGGGGTTCACGCAATCAGCCCCAGCATTTT
-,TRBV6-6,TRBJ1-6,TRBD1,CASSGTGPNSPLHF,TGTGCCAGCAGTGGGACAGGGCCTAATTCACCCCTCCACTTT
once,TRBV6-5,TRBJ2-7,-,CASSRDTSPSYEQYF,TGTGCCAGCAGTCGCGACACTTCACCTTCCTACGAGCAGTACTTC
-,TRBV11-2,TRBJ2-5,-,CASSSWGDEKTQYF,TGTGCCAGCAGCTCCTGGGGAGACGAAAAGACCCAGTACTTC
-,TRBV15,TRBJ2-1,-,CATSRDREDEQFF,TGTGCCACCAGCAGAGATAGGGAGGATGAGCAGTTCTTC
-,TRBV5-4,TRBJ1-1,-,CASSAPTEGNTEAFF,TGTGCCAGCAGCGCACCGACAGAAGGTAACACTGAAGCTTTCTTT
-,TRBV5-1,TRBJ2-3,-,CASSLPRGDTDTQYF,TGCGCCAGCAGCTTGCCCAGGGGCGACACAGATACGCAGTATTTT
once,TRBV6-2/TRBV6-3,TRBJ2-7,-,CASSYSAGAYEQYF,TGTGCCAGCAGTTACTCGGCAGGGGCCTACGAGCAGTACTTC
-,TRBV28,TRBJ1-1,-,CASSSPGGGGAFF,TGTGCCAGCAGTTCCCCGGGAGGCGGCGGGGCTTTCTTT
-,TRBV19,TRBJ2-6,-,CASRPTISGANVLTF,TGTGCCAGTAGACCGACTATTTCTGGGGCCAACGTCCTGACTTTC
-,TRBV6-4,TRBJ1-2,TRBD1,CAGSDSGTGGPGGYTF,TGTGCCGGCAGTGACTCCGGGACAGGGGGCCCTGGAGGCTACACCTTC
-,TRBV9,TRBJ1-6,-,CASSVGGGMGSPLHF,TGTGCCAGCAGCGTAGGGGGGGGTATGGGTTCACCCCTCCACTTT
-,TRBV2,TRBJ1-2,-,CASSDGQHYGYTF,TGTGCCAGCAGTGATGGACAACACTATGGCTACACCTTC
-,TRBV7-2,TRBJ1-3,-,CASSQTTGSSGNTIYF,TGTGCCAGCAGCCAGACAACAGGTTCCTCTGGAAACACCATATATTTT
-,TRBV5-6,TRBJ1-5,-,CASSWGGQPQHF,TGTGCCAGCAGCTGGGGGGGTCAGCCCCAGCATTTT
-,TRBV27,TRBJ2-7,-,CASRTLSGTRDEQYF,TGTGCCAGCCGCACCTTGTCCGGAACCCGGGACGAGCAGTACTTC
-,TRBV29-1,TRBJ2-1,TRBD2,CSGSGSSRDEQFF,TGCAGCGGCAGCGGGAGCTCTAGGGATGAGCAGTTCTTC
-,TRBV11-1,TRBJ2-3,TRBD1,CASSFGQGASTDTQYF,TGTGCCAGCAGCTTCGGACAGGGTGCTAGCACAGATACGCAGTATTTT
once,TRBV19,TRBJ1-2,TRBD1,CASSGTGYGYTF,TGTGCCAGTAGTGGGACAGGCTATGGCTACACCTTC
few,TRBV10-3,TRBJ2-7,-,CAISERGPGYEQYF,TGTGCCATCAGTGAGAGGGGCCCGGGCTACGAGCAGTACTTC
-,TRBV11-2,TRBJ1-3,TRBD1,CASSSTGAGNTIYF,TGTGCCAGCAGCTCGACAGGGGCTGGAAACACCATATATTTT
-,TRBV20-1,TRBJ1-2,-,CSASSGVDGYTF,TGCAGTGCTAGTTCAGGGGTGGATGGCTACACCTTC
-,TRBV19,TRBJ2-7,-,CASSLAFARSGQQYF,TGTGCCAGTAGTCTCGCCTTCGCCAGGTCAGGCCAGCAGTACTTC
once,TRBV27,TRBJ1-2,TRBD1,CASSTGQGSYGYTF,TGTGCCAGCAGTACGGGACAGGGGAGCTATGGCTACACCTTC
-,TRBV5-6,TRBJ1-2,-,CASSLAFAEDFNYGYTF,TGTGCCAGCAGCTTGGCCTTCGCGGAGGATTTTAACTATGGCTACACCTTC
few,TRBV5-1,TRBJ2-7,TRBD1,CASSFGDSYEQYF,TGCGCCAGCAGCTTCGGGGACAGCTACGAGCAGTACTTC
-,TRBV6-1,TRBJ1-6,-,CASSQSGQNSPLHF,TGTGCCAGCAGTCAAAGCGGACAGAATTCACCCCTCCACTTT
-,TRBV12-3/TRBV12-4,TRBJ1-4,-,CASSTGEKLFF,TGTGCCAGCAGTACGGGTGAAAAACTGTTTTTT
-,TRBV6-1,TRBJ2-7,-,CASSERGLSYEQYF,TGTGCCAGCAGTGAAAGAGGGCTCTCCTACGAGCAGTACTTC
few,TRBV27,TRBJ2-1,-,CASSRPHSFNEQFF,TGTGCCAGCAGTCGACCCCACAGCTTCAATGAGCAGTTCTTC
-,TRBV10-3,TRBJ1-2,TRBD1,CAIGRQESRGLDGYTF,TGTGCCATCGGTAGGCAAGAATCCAGGGGGTTGGATGGCTACACCTTC
-,TRBV5-1,TRBJ1-5,TRBD1,CASSLGQPNQPQHF,TGCGCCAGCAGCCTGGGACAGCCTAATCAGCCCCAGCATTTT
-,TRBV4-3,TRBJ1-3,-,CASSQELSPGNTIYF,TGCGCCAGCAGCCAGGAACTATCCCCTGGAAACACCATATATTTT
-,TRBV5-1,TRBJ1-6,-,CASSLVDRSVSPLHF,TGCGCCAGCAGCTTGGTAGACAGGTCGGTTTCACCCCTCCACTTT
-,TRBV6-2/TRBV6-3,TRBJ1-2,TRBD1,CASSQNRGNYGYTF,TGTGCCAGCAGTCAGAACAGGGGAAACTATGGCTACACCTTC
-,TRBV6-5,TRBJ2-3,-,CASALERTDTQYF,TGTGCCAGTGCCCTCGAGCGCACAGATACGCAGTATTTT
-,TRBV9,TRBJ1-5,TRBD1,CASSAGPGQGDQPQHF,TGTGCCAGCAGCGCAGGTCCGGGACAGGGAGACCAGCCCCAGCATTTT
-,TRBV28,TRBJ1-2,-,CASSKTDGYTF,TGTGCCAGCAGTAAAACAGATGGCTACACCTTC
-,TRBV19,TRBJ1-1,TRBD1,CASSARQGFTEAFF,TGTGCCAGTAGTGCCAGACAGGGGTTCACTGAAGCTTTCTTT
-,TRBV7-2,TRBJ1-2,-,CASSAEAGTNYGYTF,TGTGCCAGCAGCGCCGAGGCAGGGACTAATTATGGCTACACCTTC
few,TRBV25-1,TRBJ2-7,-,CASGAGAYEQYF,TGTGCCAGCGGAGCAGGGGCCTACGAGCAGTACTTC
-,TRBV4-2,TRBJ1-1,-,CASSQGSGRDTEAFF,TGTGCCAGCAGCCAAGGGTCCGGGAGAGACACTGAAGCTTTCTTT